This T cell receptor beta chain was found in a study of CD8 T cells in ankylosing spondylitis. Only a few counts were recorded for this clonotype. Its target is not known. Overall study results and limits: Characteristic of ankylosing spondylitis blood, it appeared, was a TCR beta motif comprising eight highly homologous variants.

TCRdb independently ran MiXCR on the 5' RACE reads; one entry per CDR3 protein. The sample shows 450,000 to 550,000 distinct CDR3 sequences, roughly 5.2% of them seen only once. Trimming pared 2 bases from V and 2 bases from J, leaving 7 bases between. The CDR3 loop spans 14 amino acids. This sequence was found in a male donor with ankylosing spondylitis. Sequencing input: blood, either unsorted or a sorted T cell fraction (not recorded which). The chain employs TRBV12-3 or TRBV12-4 and TRBJ2-4; no firm D call. The CDR3 nucleotides are TGTGCCAGCAGTTTAAAAGGGCCCAAAAACATTCAGTACTTC. Translating it yields CASSLKGPKNIQYF.